This TCR beta chain was captured in a study of monozygotic twins with inflammatory bowel disease. Study-wide results and limits: Versus healthy twins, IBD patients showed fewer clonotypes shared with others, especially with disease activity. Data gave no support to a single strong signal or clonotype associated with IBD.

Of note for this clonotype: Its antigen remains unidentified.

Per donor, 2.5 to 3 ml of blood was collected and frozen. Template switching incorporated UMIs with a 6-nucleotide sample barcode. TCRdb reanalyzed the 5' RACE reads and collapses them to one entry per CDR3 protein, without DNA. Its clone listing holds 170,000 or so distinct CDR3 sequences. This clonotype originated in a human donor with ulcerative colitis or Crohn's disease, or a healthy co-twin of an affected twin (not recorded which). The source material was blood.

CDR3 sequence reads: CASSIDRILRGNEQFF. V gene TRBV19 combines with J gene TRBJ2-1. CDR1 LNHDA and CDR2 SQIVND come from the germline V gene (reference sequence). The CDR3 extends over 16 amino acids.